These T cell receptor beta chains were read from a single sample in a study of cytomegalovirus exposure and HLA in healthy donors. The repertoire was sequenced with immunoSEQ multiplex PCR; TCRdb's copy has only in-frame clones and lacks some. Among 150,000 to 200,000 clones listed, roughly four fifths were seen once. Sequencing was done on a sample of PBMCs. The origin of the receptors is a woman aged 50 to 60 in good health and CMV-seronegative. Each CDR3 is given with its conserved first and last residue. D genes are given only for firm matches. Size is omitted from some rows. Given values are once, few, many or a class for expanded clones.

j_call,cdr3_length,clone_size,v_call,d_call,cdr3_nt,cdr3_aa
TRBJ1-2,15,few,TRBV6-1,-,TGTGCCAGCAGTCTGACAGGCACAACTAACTATGGCTACACCTTC,CASSLTGTTNYGYTF
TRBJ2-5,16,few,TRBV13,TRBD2,TGTGCCAGCAGCTGGGGACTAGCGGGGGTTCAAGAGACCCAGTACTTC,CASSWGLAGVQETQYF
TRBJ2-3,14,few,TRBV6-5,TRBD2,TGTGCCAGCAGAGCGGGACCGGCCACAGATACGCAGTATTTT,CASRAGPATDTQYF
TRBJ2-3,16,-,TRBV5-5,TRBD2,TGTGCCAGCAGCCCGGGACTAGCGGTCTTCACAGATACGCAGTATTTT,CASSPGLAVFTDTQYF
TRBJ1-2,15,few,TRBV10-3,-,TGTGCCATCAGTGAGCCGAAGGCTACAGTTCGGGGCTACACCTTC,CAISEPKATVRGYTF
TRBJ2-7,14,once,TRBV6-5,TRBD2,TGTGTCAGCAGCTATCCGACTAGCGGCTACGAGCAGTACTTC,CVSSYPTSGYEQYF
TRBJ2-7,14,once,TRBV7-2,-,TGTGCCAGCAGCTTAGGGGGTGGGACTTACGAGCAGTACTTC,CASSLGGGTYEQYF
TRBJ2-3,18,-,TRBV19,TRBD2,TGTGCCAGTAGTATAGTTCTGACTAGCGGGGGATTCACAGATACGCAGTATTTT,CASSIVLTSGGFTDTQYF
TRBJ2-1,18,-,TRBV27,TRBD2,TGTGCCAGCAGTCCGGGACTAGCGGGAGGGCCGCATGACAATGAGCAGTTCTTC,CASSPGLAGGPHDNEQFF
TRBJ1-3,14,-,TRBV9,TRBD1,TGTGCCAGCAGCCTACAGACAGGGCGAAACACCATATATTTT,CASSLQTGRNTIYF
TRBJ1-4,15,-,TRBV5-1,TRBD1,TGCGCCAGCAGCTTAACTGGGCAGGGGGGTCAAAAACTGTTTTTT,CASSLTGQGGQKLFF
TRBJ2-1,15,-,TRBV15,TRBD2,TGTGCCACCAGCAGGAAGCGGGAGGGGTCGTTCGAGCAGTTCTTC,CATSRKREGSFEQFF
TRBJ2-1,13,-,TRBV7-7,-,TGTGCCAGCAGCTTAGTCCAGGAGGATGAGCAGTTCTTC,CASSLVQEDEQFF
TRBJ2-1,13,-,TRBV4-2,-,TGTGCCAGCAGCCGAAGCGTACGCGCTGAGCAGTTCTTC,CASSRSVRAEQFF
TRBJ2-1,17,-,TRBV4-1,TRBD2,TGCGCCAGCAGTATACAGACCCTAGCGGGGCTGAACAATGAGCAGTTCTTC,CASSIQTLAGLNNEQFF
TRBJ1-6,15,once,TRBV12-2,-,TGTGCAAGTCGACTGCCCGGACAGGGTAACTCACCCCTCCACTTT,CASRLPGQGNSPLHF
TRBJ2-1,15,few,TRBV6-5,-,TGTGCCAGCAGTTACTCTCCGAGCGGTGACAATGAGCAGTTCTTC,CASSYSPSGDNEQFF
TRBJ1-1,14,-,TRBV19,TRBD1,TGTGCCAGTAGTATGGACAGGGGAGTTACTGAAGCTTTCTTT,CASSMDRGVTEAFF
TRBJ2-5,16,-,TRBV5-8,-,TGTGCCAGCAGCTTGCCCCTATGGACAGTCAGGGAGACCCAGTACTTC,CASSLPLWTVRETQYF
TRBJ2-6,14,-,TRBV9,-,TGTGCCAGCAGCGTGGCATCTGGGGCCAACGTCCTGACTTTC,CASSVASGANVLTF
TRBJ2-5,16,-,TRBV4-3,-,TGCGCCAGCAGCCCTGTGGTGGGGGCCATCCAAGAGACCCAGTACTTC,CASSPVVGAIQETQYF
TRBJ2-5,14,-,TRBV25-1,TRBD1,TGTGCCAGCAGTCCTCGGACAGGGCAAGAGACCCAGTACTTC,CASSPRTGQETQYF
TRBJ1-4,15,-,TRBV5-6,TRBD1,TGTGCCAGCAGCATATGGGACAGGGCGGATGAAAAACTGTTTTTT,CASSIWDRADEKLFF